Listed below are T cell receptor beta chains from one sample, sequenced in a study of early T cells in non-severe SARS-CoV-2 infection. TCRdb redid the calling of the 5' RACE reads with MiXCR, one entry per CDR3 protein. Here the sample spans about 83,000 distinct CDR3 sequences, about 12% being singletons. Sequenced sample: whole blood. The receptors were sampled from an adult who was a healthcare worker with PCR-confirmed SARS-CoV-2 infection or an uninfected control (not recorded which). The CDR3 runs from the conserved cysteine through the conserved F or W. The D gene is left open where the match is weak. Rows may omit the clone size; those that give it use once, few, many or a size class.

v_gene,j_gene,abundance,d_gene,CDR3aa,CDR3nt
TRBV30,TRBJ2-1,few,TRBD2,CACRRGGSYNEQFF,TGTGCCTGCCGAAGGGGCGGGAGTTACAATGAGCAGTTCTTC
TRBV7-9,TRBJ1-3,.,.,CASSPVGLSENTIYF,TGTGCCAGCAGTCCTGTAGGCCTCTCTGAAAACACCATATATTTT
TRBV12-3/TRBV12-4,TRBJ2-7,many,.,CASSFVVRGEQYF,TGTGCCAGCAGTTTTGTGGTCCGGGGGGAGCAGTACTTC
TRBV10-1,TRBJ2-1,many,TRBD2,CASSGTSGEQFF,TGCGCCAGCAGCGGGACTAGCGGTGAGCAGTTCTTC
TRBV6-2/TRBV6-3,TRBJ1-3,.,.,CASTRDSYSGNTIYF,TGTGCCAGCACCAGAGACAGTTACTCTGGAAACACCATATATTTT
TRBV3-1,TRBJ2-1,many,TRBD2,CASSQDLAGDFDEQFF,TGTGCCAGCAGCCAAGATCTAGCGGGAGACTTTGATGAGCAGTTCTTC
TRBV6-5,TRBJ2-4,few,.,CASSSPSSPRNIQYF,TGTGCCAGCAGTTCCCCGTCCTCACCCCGAAACATTCAGTACTTC
TRBV27,TRBJ2-3,medium-sized,TRBD2,CASSPRTGGPDTQYF,TGTGCCAGCAGTCCTAGGACGGGAGGGCCAGATACGCAGTATTTT
TRBV20-1,TRBJ2-3,.,TRBD1,CSARGQGEITDTQYF,TGCAGTGCTAGAGGACAGGGAGAAATCACAGATACGCAGTATTTT
TRBV29-1,TRBJ1-2,few,.,CSVEGYGDDGYTF,TGCAGCGTTGAAGGTTACGGGGATGACGGCTACACCTTC
TRBV5-1,TRBJ1-2,.,TRBD1,CASSADRIYGYTF,TGCGCCAGCAGCGCGGACAGGATCTATGGCTACACCTTC
TRBV20-1,TRBJ2-1,.,TRBD2,CSALSTSGSPFF,TGCAGTGCTCTATCGACTAGCGGGAGCCCGTTCTTC
TRBV3-1,TRBJ2-7,.,.,CASSQVLYEQYF,TGTGCCAGCAGCCAAGTACTCTACGAGCAGTACTTC
TRBV30,TRBJ1-1,many,.,CAWNKGAGGTEAFF,TGTGCCTGGAATAAAGGGGCCGGGGGCACTGAAGCTTTCTTT
TRBV5-4,TRBJ2-2,many,.,CASSLRTSGIANTGELFF,TGTGCCAGCAGCTTGCGCACATCGGGGATAGCGAACACCGGGGAGCTGTTTTTT
TRBV12-3/TRBV12-4,TRBJ1-1,.,.,CASSPLGGTEAFF,TGTGCCAGCAGCCCTTTGGGGGGAACTGAAGCTTTCTTT
TRBV20-1,TRBJ2-7,many,TRBD2,CSASPRLARSYEQYF,TGCAGTGCTAGTCCCAGACTAGCGCGTTCCTACGAGCAGTACTTC
TRBV2,TRBJ2-5,.,TRBD2,CASSGGLAGGETQYF,TGTGCCAGCAGTGGCGGACTAGCGGGAGGTGAGACCCAGTACTTC
TRBV5-5,TRBJ1-1,.,TRBD1,CSSSSFRQGLNTEAFF,TGTTCCAGCAGCTCCTTTCGACAGGGCTTGAACACTGAAGCTTTCTTT
TRBV12-3/TRBV12-4,TRBJ1-5,.,TRBD1,CASSIRVTGTQHF,TGTGCCAGCAGTATACGGGTGACAGGGACCCAGCATTTT
TRBV12-3/TRBV12-4,TRBJ2-7,.,.,CASSLASWVHYEQYF,TGTGCCAGCAGTTTAGCGTCCTGGGTTCACTACGAGCAGTACTTC
TRBV15,TRBJ2-3,.,.,CATSRGTGRTDTQYF,TGTGCCACCAGCAGAGGGACGGGGCGCACAGATACGCAGTATTTT
TRBV5-5,TRBJ1-3,.,.,CASRQSLDSSGNTIYF,TGTGCCAGCAGACAAAGTTTGGACAGCTCTGGAAACACCATATATTTT
TRBV11-2,TRBJ1-5,few,.,CASSTSLDRSDQPQHF,TGTGCCAGCAGCACCTCCCTCGACAGGAGCGATCAGCCCCAGCATTTT
TRBV6-1,TRBJ2-7,.,.,CASSVESYEQYF,TGTGCCAGCAGTGTGGAATCCTACGAGCAGTACTTC
TRBV5-4,TRBJ2-1,few,TRBD2,CASSSGLVVSYNEQFF,TGTGCCAGCAGCTCAGGACTAGTGGTTTCCTACAATGAGCAGTTCTTC
TRBV12-3/TRBV12-4,TRBJ2-5,few,TRBD1,CASSKTGEETQYF,TGTGCCAGCAGCAAGACAGGGGAAGAGACCCAGTACTTC
TRBV30,TRBJ1-2,few,.,CAWSSSLGYGYTF,TGTGCCTGGAGCTCTTCACTGGGGTATGGCTACACCTTC
TRBV11-2,TRBJ2-5,.,.,CASSLAYSHQETQYF,TGTGCCAGCAGCTTAGCCTACTCGCACCAAGAGACCCAGTACTTC
TRBV5-6,TRBJ2-1,few,TRBD2,CASSALGLAGYNEQFF,TGTGCCAGCAGCGCTCTGGGACTAGCGGGCTACAATGAGCAGTTCTTC
TRBV29-1,TRBJ2-5,.,TRBD1,CSVTGVGAETQYF,TGCAGCGTCACAGGGGTAGGGGCAGAGACCCAGTACTTC
TRBV12-3/TRBV12-4,TRBJ2-7,many,TRBD2,CASSLMAGVTYEQYF,TGTGCCAGCAGTTTAATGGCGGGAGTAACCTACGAGCAGTACTTC
TRBV7-3,TRBJ2-6,few,.,CASSLPGAVLTF,TGTGCCAGCAGCCTCCCCGGGGCCGTCCTGACTTTC
TRBV18,TRBJ1-1,few,TRBD1,CASSIGMGQAKAFF,TGTGCCAGCTCAATCGGAATGGGACAGGCTAAAGCTTTCTTT
TRBV19,TRBJ1-2,few,.,CASSIPGYYGYTF,TGTGCCAGTAGTATCCCGGGTTACTATGGCTACACCTTC
TRBV19,TRBJ2-2,.,TRBD1,CASSIDQTGVTGELFF,TGTGCCAGTAGTATAGATCAGACAGGGGTAACCGGGGAGCTGTTTTTT
TRBV20-1,TRBJ2-1,.,TRBD2,CSARDASGHNEQFF,TGCAGTGCTAGAGATGCTAGCGGACACAATGAGCAGTTCTTC
TRBV20-1,TRBJ2-2,few,TRBD1,CSARDALGQGNTGELFF,TGCAGTGCTAGAGACGCCCTCGGACAGGGCAACACCGGGGAGCTGTTTTTT
TRBV19,TRBJ2-5,.,TRBD2,CASSSTGLAMKTQYF,TGTGCCAGTAGCTCAACGGGACTAGCTATGAAGACCCAGTACTTC
TRBV19,TRBJ2-1,many,TRBD1,CASSKTGVSNEQFF,TGTGCCAGTAGCAAGACAGGGGTGTCCAATGAGCAGTTCTTC
TRBV29-1,TRBJ2-1,few,.,CSVEEGETYNEQFF,TGCAGCGTTGAGGAAGGAGAGACCTACAATGAGCAGTTCTTC
TRBV2,TRBJ2-1,few,.,CASSGNNEQFF,TGTGCCAGCAGTGGAAACAATGAGCAGTTCTTC
TRBV3-1,TRBJ2-4,.,.,CASSQPQGIGAKNIQYF,TGTGCCAGCAGCCAACCGCAGGGAATCGGGGCCAAAAACATTCAGTACTTC
TRBV6-5,TRBJ1-4,.,TRBD1,CASSRQGGTPRLFF,TGTGCCAGCAGTAGACAGGGAGGGACCCCCCGTCTGTTTTTT
TRBV14,TRBJ2-5,few,.,CASSPRIGVTQETQYF,TGTGCCAGCAGCCCACGTATAGGGGTCACTCAAGAGACCCAGTACTTC
TRBV11-2,TRBJ1-2,.,.,CASSWAGAYGYTF,TGTGCCAGCAGCTGGGCGGGGGCCTATGGCTACACCTTC